Listed here are 20 T cell receptor beta chains from one sample, sequenced in a study of identical twins. TCRdb redid the calling of the 5' RACE reads with MiXCR, one entry per CDR3 protein. The table shows 500,000 or so distinct CDR3 sequences, with over 12% occurring only once. This same sample was also part of a study on yellow fever vaccine responses in identical twins.

The sequencing input was CD4+ T cells sorted from blood. The receptor source for this set is a woman under 30 in good health.

The V call is TRBV6-2 or TRBV6-3, the J call TRBJ2-5; D possibly corresponds to TRBD2 (6 bases). The CDR3 runs 16 residues. CDR1 is MNHEY and CDR2 is SVGEGT in the germline V gene. V lost 2 bases and J lost 3, with 16 bases in between. CDR3 protein: CASSYGTAGDKETQYF. Here the CDR3 DNA reads TGTGCCAGCAGTTACGGGACTGCAGGCGATAAAGAGACCCAGTACTTC.

This clonotype was counted only a few times. The genes are TRBV5-1 and TRBJ2-7; no clear D. V dropped 0 bases and J dropped 2 bases, with 12 bases sitting between them. Germline V gene sequence: CDR1 SGHRS, CDR2 YFSETQ. CDR3 length: 15 residues. CDR3 nucleotides: TGCGCCAGCAGCTTGGGCGGCGGAACGACCTACGAGCAGTACTTC. Amino acid sequence: CASSLGGGTTYEQYF.

V usage is TRBV2 and J usage is TRBJ2-1; 11 bases align to TRBD2. The CDR3 consists of 15 residues. CDR1 and CDR2 from the germline V gene are SNHLY and FYNNEI. V lost 5 bases to trimming and J lost 4 bases; unmatched junction nucleotides: 4. The CDR3 nucleotides read TGTGCCAGCAGTCCTACTAGCGGGGGTTACAATGAGCAGTTCTTC. Translating it yields CASSPTSGGYNEQFF.

This clonotype was seen only a few times. J is TRBJ1-5 and V is TRBV9; D is uncertain. V was clipped by 0 bases and J by 6 bases, with 10 bases between them. The CDR3 consists of 14 residues. Germline CDR1 and CDR2: SGDLS and YYNGEE. CDR3 in DNA: TGTGCCAGCAGCGTAGGAGTGGGGAGTCAGCCCCAGCATTTT. It is translated as CASSVGVGSQPQHF.

This clonotype was counted between two and nine times. CDR3 residues: CASSLEASPYEQYF. CDR3 coding DNA: TGCGCCAGCAGCTTGGAGGCTAGCCCCTACGAGCAGTACTTC. The chain has TRBV5-1 and TRBJ2-7, with a tentative D call TRBD2 (5 bases). The CDR3 spans 14 residues. V was trimmed by 0 bases and J by 2 bases, leaving 9 bases between them. CDR1 and CDR2 (germline): SGHRS, YFSETQ.

The V call is TRBV18, the J call TRBJ1-2; D possibly corresponds to TRBD1 (5 bases). Germline V gene lookup returns CDR1 KGHSH and CDR2 LQKENI. V dropped 3 bases and J dropped 1 base, with 9 bases sitting between them. This CDR3 region has 14 residues. The CDR3 region has the DNA TGTGCCAGCTCACCGGGGCAGAGTAACTATGGCTACACCTTC. Its translation is CASSPGQSNYGYTF.

This clonotype was counted only a few times. The genes are TRBV4-2 and TRBJ2-1; D gene unclear. Per the germline V gene, CDR1 is LGHNA and CDR2 is YNFKEQ. Trimming took off 0 bases at V and 8 bases at J, with 8 bases between the two ends. The CDR3 has 13 residues. This CDR3 is CASSQERRYEQFF. The CDR3, as DNA: TGTGCCAGCAGCCAAGAGAGAAGATATGAGCAGTTCTTC.

The table lists this clonotype with a few counts. One end of the junction is discordant with germline, which a read error may explain. This chain links TRBV12-3 or TRBV12-4 with TRBJ1-2, with 9 bases identical to TRBD1. The CDR3 runs to 14 residues. The CDR3 DNA follows: TGTGCCAGCACTTTACAGGGGGCTGGCTATGGCTACACCTTC. As protein: CASTLQGAGYGYTF.

This clonotype was seen a handful of times. This chain uses TRBV20-1 with TRBJ2-3, with 8 positions matching TRBD1. CDR3 length equals 15 residues. The junction had 9 bases not matched to a gene; V was cut back by 2 bases and J by 5 bases. Germline V gene sequence: CDR1 DFQATT, CDR2 SNEGSKA (reference sequence). The CDR3 loop reads CSARSIRGLEDTQYF. The CDR3 coding sequence is TGCAGTGCTAGATCAATCAGGGGGCTCGAAGATACGCAGTATTTT.

This clonotype was counted between two and nine times. The CDR3 bases are TGTGCCAGCAGCTCCACGGACAGGGGGCTTACTGAAGCTTTCTTT. Translation: CASSSTDRGLTEAFF. The J gene is TRBJ1-1, the V gene TRBV7-9; 11 positions agree with TRBD1. V was clipped by 4 bases and J by 5 bases; unmatched bases: 6. CDR3 length equals 15 residues. Germline V gene data show CDR1 as SEHNR and CDR2 as FQNEAQ (reference sequence).

The chain is built from TRBV5-1 and TRBJ1-1; 10 nucleotides align to TRBD1. This CDR3 contains 17 residues. Germline CDR1 and CDR2: SGHRS and YFSETQ. The trim removed 3 bases at V and 3 bases at J, leaving 11 bases unmatched. The CDR3 bases are TGCGCCAGCAGCTCGCACCGGGACAGGGGTTTGGACACTGAAGCTTTCTTT. Translating it yields CASSSHRDRGLDTEAFF.

The rearrangement links TRBV2 to TRBJ1-1; TRBD1 aligns across 9 bases. Germline V gene sequence: CDR1 SNHLY, CDR2 FYNNEI. Trimming cost V 6 bases and J 3 bases; bases outside gene matches: 5. The CDR3 has 14 amino acids. The CDR3 DNA is TGTGCCAGCAGATGGACAGGGGCACACACTGAAGCTTTCTTT. Its translation is CASRWTGAHTEAFF.

This clonotype showed up just a few times. This chain joins TRBV10-3 and TRBJ2-6; TRBD2 matches at 9 bases. Germline CDR1 reads ENHRY; CDR2 reads SYGVKD. The CDR3 totals 16 residues. Germline trimming cut 7 bases from V and 3 bases from J; bases unmatched to any gene: 7. This CDR3 reads CAIMAGGLDGANVLTF. The CDR3 DNA follows: TGTGCCATCATGGCGGGGGGGCTAGATGGGGCCAACGTCCTGACTTTC.

This clonotype was recorded a few times. The rearrangement uses TRBV10-3 and TRBJ2-2, with a possible D match to TRBD2 (5 bases). CDR1 is ENHRY and CDR2 is SYGVKD in the germline V gene. Trimming pared 6 bases from V and 6 bases from J, leaving 14 bases between. The CDR3 contains 14 residues. CDR3 protein: CAIRTSSLAGELFF. The CDR3 DNA is TGTGCCATCAGGACATCTAGCTTAGCCGGGGAGCTGTTTTTT.

J is TRBJ2-1 and V is TRBV6-5; 10 bases match TRBD2. Looked up from germline, CDR1 is MNHEY and CDR2 is SVGAGI. The CDR3 consists of 16 residues. Losses at the gene ends were 3 bases for V and 9 bases for J; bases not matched to a gene: 11. The CDR3 DNA follows: TGTGCCAGCAGTTATCTGCCTAGCGGGAGAGGGGGTGAGCAGTTCTTC. Encoded protein: CASSYLPSGRGGEQFF.

J is TRBJ2-7 and V is TRBV18; tentatively, D is TRBD1 or TRBD2 (5 bases each). This CDR3 contains 14 residues. V was clipped by 7 bases and J by 2 bases, with 15 bases between them. In germline, CDR1 is KGHSH, CDR2 LQKENI. Here the CDR3 reads CASFARDQPYEQYF. In nucleotides, the CDR3 is TGTGCCAGCTTCGCCCGGGACCAACCCTACGAGCAGTACTTC.

This chain links TRBV12-3 or TRBV12-4 with TRBJ2-2; D might be TRBD1 or TRBD2, each matching 5 bases. V lost 6 bases and J lost 6, with 11 bases in between. This CDR3 contains 13 residues. In DNA, the CDR3 is TGTGCCAGCAGGGGAGCAGGGCCCGGGGAGCTGTTTTTT. It translates to CASRGAGPGELFF.

This clonotype was seen a few times. The CDR3 nucleotides read TGTGCCAGCAGTCCAGTCGGGGTATATGAGTTCTTC. It yields the protein CASSPVGVYEFF. The chain joins TRBV6-2 or TRBV6-3 to TRBJ2-1, with D perhaps TRBD2 (5 bases). Between the trimmed V and J ends, which lost 5 bases and 14 bases, there was a span of 16 bases. The germline CDR1 and CDR2 sequences are MNHEY and SVGEGT. CDR3 length equals 12 residues.

The J gene is TRBJ2-3, the V gene TRBV11-2; no firm D call. Trimming removed 1 base from V and 0 bases from J, with 11 bases in between. CDR3 length: 16 residues. Germline V gene data show CDR1 as SGHAT and CDR2 as FQNNGV. The CDR3 sequence is CASSLVIRSSTDTQYF. In nucleotides, the CDR3 is TGTGCCAGCAGCTTAGTTATAAGGTCTAGCACAGATACGCAGTATTTT.

This clonotype was observed at least ten times. This rearrangement joins TRBV5-1 to TRBJ2-1; 13 bases align to TRBD2. CDR1 and CDR2 (germline): SGHRS, YFSETQ. The CDR3 has 17 residues. The V gene end was trimmed by 0 bases and the J gene end by 1 base; junction bases not matched to a gene: 1. The CDR3 bases are TGCGCCAGCAGCTTGGGACTAGCGGGAGGTTCCTACAATGAGCAGTTCTTC. This gives the protein CASSLGLAGGSYNEQFF.